This passage covers 22 T cell receptor beta chains from one sample sequenced in a study of blood T cell repertoires in COVID-19. Libraries were prepared by immunoSEQ multiplex PCR; TCRdb keeps only in-frame clonotypes and omits some of them. The sample consists of over 95,000 clones, around 89% of them appearing once. Sequenced sample: peripheral blood. These TCRs come from a human donor with acute or convalescent COVID-19. The donor label of this sample is uncertain.

The rearrangement uses TRBV3-1 (or the pseudogene TRBV3-2) and TRBJ2-1, with 12 bases that match TRBD2. Germline V gives CDR1 LGHDT, CDR2 YNNKEL (reference sequence). The CDR3 sequence is 18 residues long. V lost 4 bases, J lost 9 bases, and 16 bases stayed unmatched. CDR3 residues: CASSPSPSGGGPGGEQFF. The CDR3 region has the DNA TGTGCCAGCAGCCCGAGCCCTAGCGGGGGGGGGCCCGGCGGTGAGCAGTTCTTC.

The chain recombines TRBV6-5 with TRBJ2-3, with D perhaps TRBD2 (6 bases). Looked up from germline, CDR1 is MNHEY and CDR2 is SVGAGI. Trimming stripped 2 bases from V and 7 bases from J, with 13 bases between. The CDR3 is 14 amino acids. CDR3 DNA: TGTGCCAGCAGTTACCTGACTAGGGCACATACGCAGTATTTT. It yields the protein CASSYLTRAHTQYF.

The genes are TRBV14 and TRBJ2-3; 7 nucleotides line up with TRBD2. V was clipped by 3 bases and J by 0 bases; unmatched bases: 12. Germline loops: CDR1 SGHDN, CDR2 FVKESK. The CDR3 is made up of 18 amino acids. The CDR3 loop is CASSHSSGLAVSTDTQYF. The CDR3 DNA reads TGTGCCAGCAGCCATTCAAGTGGCCTAGCGGTTAGCACAGATACGCAGTATTTT. The full variable domain, its missing parts supplied by reference TRBV14 and TRBJ2-3, is EAGVTQFPSHSVIEKGQTVTLRCDPISGHDNLYWYRRVMGKEIKFLLHFVKESKQDESGMPNNRFLAERTGGTYSTLKVQPAELEDSGVYFCASSHSSGLAVSTDTQYFGPGTRLTVL.

This clone was detected only once. This rearrangement joins TRBV4-1 to TRBJ2-7; TRBD2 agrees at 7 bases. After removal of 4 bases from V and 1 base from J, the junction contained 10 bases not matched to a gene. CDR3 size: 16 residues. Germline CDR1 reads MGHRA; CDR2 reads YSYEKL. The CDR3 is CASSPTTREFSYEQYF. The CDR3 DNA reads TGCGCCAGCAGCCCCACGACGCGGGAGTTTTCCTACGAGCAGTACTTC.

The chain's CDR3 is CASSRAGRNVDTQYF. CDR3 coding DNA: TGCGCCAGCAGTCGAGCGGGCAGGAACGTGGATACGCAGTATTTT. V and J are TRBV5-1 and TRBJ2-3, with D perhaps matching TRBD2 (6 bases). The CDR3 has 15 residues. Germline-derived CDR1 and CDR2 are SGHRS and YFSETQ. V dropped 5 bases and J dropped 6 bases, with 19 bases sitting between them.

The chain combines TRBV4-3 with TRBJ2-4; 8 positions agree with TRBD2. V trimming: 0 bases; J trimming: 3 bases; junction bases outside the gene matches: 7. Germline V gives CDR1 LGHNA, CDR2 YSLEER. CDR3 size: 17 residues. The CDR3 here is CASSQEAGGWGKNIQYF. For the CDR3, the DNA is TGCGCCAGCAGCCAAGAGGCGGGGGGCTGGGGCAAAAACATTCAGTACTTC.

Here the CDR3 DNA reads TGTGCCAGCGGCTCCACAGGGAATCAGCCCCAGCATTTT. This translates into CASGSTGNQPQHF. The J gene is TRBJ1-5, the V gene TRBV25-1, with TRBD1 as a possible D gene (6 bases). Deletions cut 8 bases from V and 4 bases from J, with 12 bases between. Germline CDR1 reads MGHDK; CDR2 reads SYGVNS. This CDR3 region has 13 residues.

The chain uses TRBV27 and TRBJ1-3, with unresolved D. This CDR3 is built from 14 residues. Germline assignment: CDR1 MNHEY and CDR2 SMNVEV (reference sequence). V lost 7 bases and J lost 4, with 14 bases in between. The CDR3 sequence: CASKVAAGGNTIYF. The CDR3 DNA reads as TGTGCCAGCAAAGTAGCGGCGGGCGGAAACACCATATATTTT.

This chain connects TRBV28 to TRBJ2-7, with 7 nucleotides matching TRBD1. Trimming at V came to 6 bases and at J to 3 bases, leaving 8 bases not matched to a gene. The germline V gene encodes CDR1 MDHEN and CDR2 SYDVKM. This CDR3 comprises 14 residues. Here the CDR3 reads CASRKGQRLYEQYF. The CDR3 DNA sequence: TGTGCCAGCAGGAAGGGACAGAGACTCTACGAGCAGTACTTC.

This sequence joins TRBV6-5 and TRBJ1-1; TRBD1 is a possible D gene (6 bases). Per the germline V gene, CDR1 is MNHEY and CDR2 is SVGAGI. V lost 1 base and J lost 5, with 14 bases in between. This CDR3 comprises 15 residues. The CDR3 spells CASSYYSRGGTEAFF. The CDR3 DNA is TGTGCCAGCAGTTACTATTCTAGGGGGGGGACTGAAGCTTTCTTT.

The V and J genes are TRBV7-9 and TRBJ1-1, with D maybe TRBD1 (5 bases). V was shortened by 5 bases and J by 5 bases, with 12 bases between the two germline ends. The CDR3 consists of 13 residues. The V gene's germline CDR1 is SEHNR and CDR2 FQNEAQ (reference sequence). CDR3 sequence: CASSPRGGTEAFF. CDR3 DNA sequence: TGTGCCAGCAGCCCAAGGGGTGGTACTGAAGCTTTCTTT. The full variable domain, its missing parts supplied by reference TRBV7-9 and TRBJ1-1, is DTGVSQNPRHKITKRGQNVTFRCDPISEHNRLYWYRQTLGQGPEFLTYFQNEAQLEKSRLLSDRFSAERPKGSFSTLEIQRTEQGDSAMYLCASSPRGGTEAFFGQGTRLTVV.

The chain combines TRBV3-1 (or the pseudogene TRBV3-2) with TRBJ2-2; a weak D match, TRBD1 (6 bases). This CDR3 is built from 13 residues. Trimming shortened V by 4 bases and J by 7 bases, and 10 bases separated the two germline ends. Germline assignment: CDR1 LGHDT and CDR2 YNNKEL (reference sequence). The CDR3 nucleotides are TGTGCCAGCAGCCCAGGACAGTTCGGGGAGCTGTTTTTT. Amino acid sequence: CASSPGQFGELFF.

This chain connects TRBV18 to TRBJ2-7; 7 bases line up with TRBD1. Germline V CDR1 and CDR2: KGHSH, LQKENI. CDR3 size: 13 residues. J gave up 1 base and V 3 bases, and 0 bases lay outside the gene matches. The CDR3 bases are TGTGCCAGCTCACCGACAGGGTCCTACGAGCAGTACTTC. Amino acids: CASSPTGSYEQYF. Variable domain in full (rest from reference TRBV18 and TRBJ2-7): NAGVMQNPRHLVRRRGQEARLRCSPMKGHSHVYWYRQLPEEGLKFMVYLQKENIIDESGMPKERFSAEFPKEGPSILRIQQVVRGDSAAYFCASSPTGSYEQYFGPGTRLTVT.

CDR3 residues: CASNVPGTGVGYTF. CDR3 sequence (DNA): TGTGCCAGTAACGTTCCCGGGACAGGGGTTGGCTACACCTTC. The chain carries TRBV19 and TRBJ1-2; 10 nucleotides line up with TRBD1. J was trimmed by 7 bases and V by 7 bases; bases with no gene match: 9. Germline assignment: CDR1 LNHDA and CDR2 SQIVND (reference sequence). The CDR3 spans 14 residues.

This clone appeared once. V gene TRBV28 combines with J gene TRBJ2-1; D might be TRBD1 (5 bases). The V and J ends lost 5 bases and 1 base respectively, with 9 bases between them. This CDR3 contains 14 residues. Germline CDR1 is MDHEN and CDR2 is SYDVKM. This chain's CDR3 is CASSLPGSYNEQFF. The CDR3 DNA follows: TGTGCCAGCAGTCTTCCAGGGTCCTACAATGAGCAGTTCTTC.

The chain couples TRBV7-9 to TRBJ1-1, with TRBD1 matching 7 bases. The V and J ends lost 7 bases and 6 bases, in that order; junction bases with no gene match: 17. CDR3 length: 16 amino acids. From germline, CDR1 is SEHNR and CDR2 FQNEAQ (reference sequence). The CDR3, as DNA: TGTGCCAGCAACCCCAGGGACAGCTTTTTAGGGGCTGAAGCTTTCTTT. It specifies CASNPRDSFLGAEAFF.

The V and J genes are TRBV18 and TRBJ1-2, with 7 bases identical to TRBD1. The germline V gene encodes CDR1 KGHSH and CDR2 LQKENI. After removal of 3 bases from V and 7 bases from J, the junction contained 11 bases not matched to a gene. The CDR3 is 15 residues long. CDR3 loop: CASSPTLTGTSGYTF. Here the CDR3 DNA reads TGTGCCAGCTCACCCACTCTGACAGGGACTTCTGGCTACACCTTC.

Concerning this clone: At one end the junction does not follow the germline gene, possibly because of a read error. The chain is built from TRBV14 and TRBJ2-7, with TRBD2 as a possible D gene (5 bases). Germline loops: CDR1 SGHDN, CDR2 FVKESK. This CDR3 contains 12 residues. The DNA of the CDR3 is TGTGCCAGCAGCCAATTTCCGGGCGAGGGTAACTTC. Its protein is CASSQFPGEGNF. Full variable domain (remainder filled in from reference TRBV14 and TRBJ2-7): EAGVTQFPSHSVIEKGQTVTLRCDPISGHDNLYWYRRVMGKEIKFLLHFVKESKQDESGMPNNRFLAERTGGTYSTLKVQPAELEDSGVYFCASSQFPGEGNFGPGTRLTVT.

The V call is TRBV7-3, the J call TRBJ2-1; 8 positions match TRBD2. CDR1 and CDR2 from the germline V gene are SGHTA and FQGTGA. V lost 5 bases, J lost 2 bases, and 8 bases stayed unmatched. The CDR3 runs 16 residues. The CDR3, as DNA: TGTGCCAGCAGCCAAGATGCGGGGGGTACCTACAATGAGCAGTTCTTC. It codes for CASSQDAGGTYNEQFF.

V and J are TRBV28 and TRBJ1-5; D not resolved. Germline CDR1 MDHEN, CDR2 SYDVKM. The length of the CDR3 is 12 residues. Trimming removed 7 bases from V and 5 bases from J, with 9 bases in between. In nucleotides, the CDR3 is TGTGCCAGCAACCTGATAGATCAGCCCCAGCATTTT. It encodes CASNLIDQPQHF.

CDR3 bases: TGTGCCAGCAGTAAACAGAATGACTATGGCTACACCTTC. Protein sequence: CASSKQNDYGYTF. V gene TRBV27 combines with J gene TRBJ1-2; D unclear. V lost 5 bases and J 3 bases, leaving 10 bases between the germline ends. The CDR3 loop spans 13 amino acids. Germline-derived CDR1 and CDR2 are MNHEY and SMNVEV (reference sequence).

The gene calls are TRBV24-1 and TRBJ2-1, with 14 bases that match TRBD2. The V gene's germline CDR1 is KGHDR and CDR2 SFDVKD. This CDR3 has 16 amino acids. With V trimmed by 5 bases and J by 8 bases, 7 bases remained unmatched. The CDR3 sequence: CATSGLTSGGADEQFF. CDR3 DNA sequence: TGTGCCACCAGTGGGCTGACTAGCGGGGGGGCCGATGAGCAGTTCTTC.